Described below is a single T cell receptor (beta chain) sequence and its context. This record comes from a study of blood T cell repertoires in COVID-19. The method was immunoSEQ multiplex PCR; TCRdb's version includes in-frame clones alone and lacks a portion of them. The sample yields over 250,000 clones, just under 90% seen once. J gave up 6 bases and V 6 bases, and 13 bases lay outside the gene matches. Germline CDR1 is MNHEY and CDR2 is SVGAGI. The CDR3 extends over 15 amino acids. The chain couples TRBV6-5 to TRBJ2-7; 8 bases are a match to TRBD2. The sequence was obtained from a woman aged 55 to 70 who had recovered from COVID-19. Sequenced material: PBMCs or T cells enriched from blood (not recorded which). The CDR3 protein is CASSRRGTRIFEQYF. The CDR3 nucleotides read TGTGCCAGCAGCCGGAGGGGGACTAGAATATTCGAGCAGTACTTC.